Each of the 18 T cell receptor beta chains below was sequenced from the same sample in a study of shared clonotypes between healthy human individuals. The data were produced by immunoSEQ multiplex PCR, yet TCRdb's version contains in-frame clones alone and is incomplete. Of about 1.1 million clones listed, around three quarters are singletons. Sample: memory CD4+ T cells from PBMCs. Indicated subset: CD45RA-negative fraction. Receptor source: a man younger than 30 in good health. Some clones in this sample may be carry-over from other donors' samples.

This chain joins TRBV6-5 and TRBJ1-2; D gene ambiguous. This CDR3 has 14 amino acids. V was trimmed by 2 bases and J by 2 bases, leaving 9 bases between them. Per germline, CDR1 MNHEY and CDR2 SVGAGI. The DNA of the CDR3 is TGTGCCAGCAGTTACGATCCTTTGAACTATGGCTACACCTTC. It yields the protein CASSYDPLNYGYTF.

The V gene is TRBV27, the J gene TRBJ2-5; D remains ambiguous. The V end was cut by 6 bases, the J end by 6 bases, with 14 bases between. The germline V gene has CDR1 MNHEY and CDR2 SMNVEV (reference sequence). CDR3 size: 13 residues. The CDR3 reads CASSSVPGQTQYF. The CDR3 coding sequence is TGTGCCAGCAGCTCAGTCCCGGGCCAGACCCAGTACTTC.

J is TRBJ2-5 and V is TRBV18; 11 bases fit TRBD1. CDR3 length: 17 amino acids. Looked up from germline, CDR1 is KGHSH and CDR2 is LQKENI. V shed 5 bases and J 3 bases; nucleotides not matched to a gene: 11. This chain's CDR3 is CASSSKLGQGGEETQYF. The CDR3 region has the DNA TGTGCCAGCTCATCGAAGCTGGGACAGGGGGGAGAAGAGACCCAGTACTTC.

The V call is TRBV5-8, the J call TRBJ2-5, with 8 positions matching TRBD2. The germline V gene encodes CDR1 SGHTS and CDR2 YDEGEE. V shed 4 bases and J 3 bases; nucleotides not matched to a gene: 8. The CDR3 loop spans 15 amino acids. CDR3 in DNA: TGTGCCAGCAGCCGGGAGGGTAGGTGGGAAGAGACCCAGTACTTC. Residues: CASSREGRWEETQYF.

The genes are TRBV18 and TRBJ2-1; 8 bases agree with TRBD2. The V gene end was trimmed by 3 bases and the J gene end by 6 bases; junction bases not matched to a gene: 4. CDR3 size: 14 residues. Per the germline V gene, CDR1 is KGHSH and CDR2 is LQKENI. The CDR3 DNA reads as TGTGCCAGCTCACCGCCGACTAGCGCCAATGAGCAGTTCTTC. Translated, it gives CASSPPTSANEQFF.

The rearrangement uses TRBV7-8 and TRBJ2-7; 8 positions match TRBD1. V lost 4 bases, J lost 4 bases, and 9 bases stayed unmatched. The CDR3 is 15 amino acids. CDR1 and CDR2 from the germline V gene are SGHVS and FQNEAQ. The CDR3, as DNA: TGTGCCAGCAGCTGGACGCAGGGGGCAGGGTACGAGCAGTACTTC. This encodes CASSWTQGAGYEQYF.

The CDR3 is CASRPDPYEQYF. The CDR3 DNA reads as TGTGCCAGCAGACCCGACCCCTACGAGCAGTACTTC. The chain carries TRBV28 and TRBJ2-7, with D unclear. V dropped 6 bases and J dropped 2 bases, with 8 bases sitting between them. Germline lookup yields CDR1 MDHEN and CDR2 SYDVKM. This CDR3 spans 12 amino acids. The whole variable domain, remainder taken from reference TRBV28 and TRBJ2-7, is DVKVTQSSRYLVKRTGEKVFLECVQDMDHENMFWYRQDPGLGLRLIYFSYDVKMKEKGDIPEGYSVSREKKERFSLILESASTNQTSMYLCASRPDPYEQYFGPGTRLTVT.

The chain combines TRBV7-2 with TRBJ1-5; no definite D call. V lost 5 bases and J lost 7, with 12 bases in between. Germline V gives CDR1 SGHTA, CDR2 FQGNSA. The CDR3 runs 13 residues. The CDR3, as DNA: TGTGCCAGCAGCGTTCTCGACGGCCAGCCCCAGCATTTT. Amino acid sequence: CASSVLDGQPQHF.

The chain employs TRBV5-4 and TRBJ1-4; D call uncertain. Trimming removed 4 bases at V and 7 bases at J, with 14 bases between. Looked up from germline, CDR1 is SGHNT and CDR2 is YYREEE (reference sequence). CDR3 length equals 14 residues. The CDR3 DNA is TGTGCCAGCAGCCAACCGGACTCGGGTGAAAAACTGTTTTTT. Translated: CASSQPDSGEKLFF.

The chain joins TRBV29-1 to TRBJ1-1, with D uncertain. Germline values: CDR1 SQVTM, CDR2 ANQGSEA. V was trimmed by 6 bases and J by 1 base, leaving 21 bases between them. This CDR3 has 16 amino acids. The CDR3 protein is CSVSGPTLGGNTEAFF. The CDR3 DNA is TGCAGCGTATCCGGACCCACCTTAGGAGGGAACACTGAAGCTTTCTTT.

This clone appeared a few times. The genes are TRBV7-2 and TRBJ1-2, with unresolved D. Germline V gene sequence: CDR1 SGHTA, CDR2 FQGNSA. Deletions cut 0 bases from V and 6 bases from J, with 11 bases between. This CDR3 has 14 amino acids. CDR3 residues: CASSLAGGEHGYTF. The DNA of the CDR3 is TGTGCCAGCAGCTTAGCCGGCGGAGAGCATGGCTACACCTTC.

The chain combines TRBV30 with TRBJ1-2, with D unresolved. The germline V and J ends were trimmed by 1 base and 2 bases, with 11 bases remaining between them. Germline V gene data show CDR1 as GTSNPN and CDR2 as SVGIG (reference sequence). There are 14 residues in the CDR3. The DNA for the CDR3 is TGTGCCTGGAGTGCTTTGGTAGACAACTATGGCTACACCTTC. Translation gives CAWSALVDNYGYTF.

V is TRBV6-5 and J is TRBJ2-4; 10 bases are shared with TRBD1. The CDR3 is made up of 14 amino acids. The junction had 6 bases not matched to a gene; V was cut back by 5 bases and J by 8 bases. Germline CDR1 and CDR2: MNHEY and SVGAGI. In DNA, the CDR3 is TGTGCCAGCAGTACCGGGACAGGGGTTGACATTCAGTACTTC. It is translated as CASSTGTGVDIQYF.

In this sample, this clone turned up once. In the same sample, other DNA sequences code for this CDR3. V and J are TRBV5-1 and TRBJ2-2; D gene ambiguous. The V end lost 4 bases, the J end lost 4 bases, and 8 bases lay between the germline ends. CDR3 length equals 13 residues. Per the germline V gene, CDR1 is SGHRS and CDR2 is YFSETQ. The CDR3 nucleotides read TGCGCCAGCAGCCTACAGAGCACCGGGGAGCTGTTTTTT. Encoded protein: CASSLQSTGELFF. Combining the CDR3 with reference TRBV5-1 and TRBJ2-2 gives the whole variable domain KAGVTQTPRYLIKTRGQQVTLSCSPISGHRSVSWYQQTPGQGLQFLFEYFSETQRNKGNFPGRFSGRQFSNSRSEMNVSTLELGDSALYLCASSLQSTGELFFGEGSRLTVL.

The chain couples TRBV30 to TRBJ2-5, with TRBD2 identical over 11 bases. The J call may be incorrect, as the DNA end agrees better with TRBJ2-7. The germline CDR1 and CDR2 sequences are GTSNPN and SVGIG (reference sequence). This CDR3 has 13 residues. The CDR3 DNA follows: TGTGCCTGGAGGACTAGCGGGGTCTACGAGCAGTACTTC. Translated, it gives CAWRTSGVYEQYF.

This clone was observed a few times. The rearrangement uses TRBV10-3 and TRBJ2-7, with a tentative D call TRBD2 (5 bases). The germline gives CDR1 ENHRY, CDR2 SYGVKD. V was trimmed by 5 bases and J by 3 bases, leaving 17 bases between them. The length of the CDR3 is 15 residues. The CDR3 reads CAISPGLNGYYEQYF. CDR3 nucleotides: TGTGCCATCAGTCCAGGACTTAACGGCTACTACGAGCAGTACTTC.

V is TRBV2 and J is TRBJ1-5, with TRBD1 matching over 7 bases. The germline V gene encodes CDR1 SNHLY and CDR2 FYNNEI. CDR3 length: 13 amino acids. Trimming at V came to 4 bases and at J to 5 bases, leaving 2 bases not matched to a gene. As DNA, the CDR3 is TGTGCCAGCAGTGCACAGGGGCATCAGCCCCAGCATTTT. Amino acid sequence: CASSAQGHQPQHF.

This clone was observed many times. The rearrangement joins TRBV6-6 to TRBJ1-1; the D gene is possibly TRBD1 (5 bases). The CDR3 runs to 14 residues. The germline V gene has CDR1 MNHNY and CDR2 SVGAGI (reference sequence). V lost 5 bases and J 5 bases, leaving 15 bases between the germline ends. This CDR3 is CASSTGGTETEAFF. CDR3 nucleotide sequence: TGTGCCAGCAGTACGGGTGGGACGGAAACTGAAGCTTTCTTT.